This TCR beta chain is from a study of T cell changes during pregnancy in multiple sclerosis (dated by TCRdb to about 2019). In the study overall: The study looked at changes in the T cell repertoire across pregnancy in women with multiple sclerosis.

About this clone: Its binding antigen is unknown. Base qualities are not recorded, but no much larger clone differs from it by a single base.

Library method: the immunoSEQ multiplex PCR assay. The clones in this table, taken by TCRdb from immuneACCESS, are in-frame only. Not every clone is retained; where verified, under half of the shortfall comes from an unresolved V gene, and the cause of the rest is unknown. The sample profile shows about 47,000 clones; about 92% of them were found once. The leading ten clones occupy roughly 2.2% of the sample. The receptor was derived from a female donor with multiple sclerosis, enrolled in a pregnancy study. The sample was peripheral blood, taken in the third trimester of pregnancy.

DNA sequence: TGTGCCAGCAGTTTTACGAGTTTCCCTGAAGCTTTCTTT. This codes for CASSFTSFPEAFF. The sequence joins TRBV28 to TRBJ1-1; the D gene identity is not certain. The cysteine opens and the phenylalanine closes a CDR3 of 13 amino acids. This entry keeps only the CDR3 DNA: 39 bases, framed from base 1. Trimming takes 3 bases from V and 6 bases from J, and the germline ends sit 11 bases apart. CDR1 and CDR2 are drawn from the germline V gene: MDHEN, SYDVKM.